The 27 T cell receptor beta chains below all came from one sample that was sequenced in a study of blood T cell repertoires in COVID-19. Profiled with immunoSEQ multiplex PCR; TCRdb holds only in-frame clones, not every one. The repertoire holds approximately 50,000 clones, about 75% seen once, with roughly a fifth in the top ten. Sequencing used peripheral blood. These TCRs come from a man aged 50-59 years with active or convalescent COVID-19.

The chain combines TRBV6-5 with TRBJ1-5; D remains ambiguous. CDR1 and CDR2 from the germline V gene are MNHEY and SVGAGI. The V and J ends lost 2 bases and 6 bases respectively, with 11 bases between them. CDR3 length: 14 residues. CDR3 loop: CASSYRGEGQPQHF. CDR3 coding DNA: TGTGCCAGCAGTTACCGCGGGGAAGGTCAGCCCCAGCATTTT.

In its sample, this clone was seen once. The rearrangement joins TRBV28 to TRBJ2-5; 7 bases are shared with TRBD1. V gave up 7 bases and J gave up 3 bases; unmatched junction bases: 5. CDR1 is MDHEN and CDR2 is SYDVKM in the germline V gene. This CDR3 spans 13 amino acids. The DNA of the CDR3 is TGTGCCAGCACAAGACAGGGAGAAGAGACCCAGTACTTC. Translating it yields CASTRQGEETQYF. Full variable domain (remainder filled in from reference TRBV28 and TRBJ2-5): DVKVTQSSRYLVKRTGEKVFLECVQDMDHENMFWYRQDPGLGLRLIYFSYDVKMKEKGDIPEGYSVSREKKERFSLILESASTNQTSMYLCASTRQGEETQYFGPGTRLLVL.

V usage is TRBV30 and J usage is TRBJ1-4; 7 bases agree with TRBD1. The germline CDR1 and CDR2 sequences are GTSNPN and SVGIG (reference sequence). V shed 8 bases and J 8 bases; nucleotides not matched to a gene: 8. There are 12 residues in the CDR3. The chain's CDR3 is CALGQGGEKLFF. DNA for the CDR3: TGTGCCCTTGGTCAAGGGGGCGAAAAACTGTTTTTT.

V is TRBV10-1 and J is TRBJ2-3, with D perhaps matching TRBD1 (6 bases). Per germline, CDR1 WNHNN and CDR2 SYGVQD (reference sequence). This CDR3 comprises 14 residues. V gave up 6 bases and J gave up 2 bases, with 12 bases separating them. The CDR3 bases are TGCGCCAGCAGCGAGAGGGGGAACACAGATACGCAGTATTTT. The encoded protein is CASSERGNTDTQYF.

V usage is TRBV5-1 and J usage is TRBJ1-2; D is undetermined. Germline lookup yields CDR1 SGHRS and CDR2 YFSETQ. With 5 bases removed from V and 3 bases from J, the gap between germline ends came to 11 bases. This CDR3 has 13 amino acids. This chain's CDR3 is CASSADGDYGYTF. The CDR3 DNA reads TGCGCCAGCAGTGCGGACGGGGACTATGGCTACACCTTC.

This chain links TRBV29-1 with TRBJ1-4; tentative D call: TRBD1 (5 bases). The V end was cut by 4 bases, the J end by 0 bases, with 12 bases between. The germline V gene has CDR1 SQVTM and CDR2 ANQGSEA. The CDR3 has 15 amino acids. In nucleotides, the CDR3 is TGCAGCGTTGCCGGGACTGCCGCAACTAATGAAAAACTGTTTTTT. Protein: CSVAGTAATNEKLFF.

The V and J genes are TRBV10-3 and TRBJ2-7, with 8 bases that match TRBD1. Germline-derived CDR1 and CDR2 are ENHRY and SYGVKD. The J segment lost 6 bases and the V segment lost 5 bases, leaving 3 bases of the junction unmatched. The CDR3 has 12 residues. The CDR3 protein is CAISTGGGEQYF. CDR3 nucleotides: TGTGCCATCAGTACAGGGGGTGGCGAGCAGTACTTC.

V gene TRBV3-1 (or the pseudogene TRBV3-2) combines with J gene TRBJ1-2, with D uncertain. This CDR3 is built from 13 residues. The germline V gene encodes CDR1 LGHDT and CDR2 YNNKEL (reference sequence). V lost 4 bases to trimming and J lost 7 bases, with 13 bases between them. CDR3 amino acids: CASSPGVLGGYTF. The CDR3, as DNA: TGTGCCAGCAGCCCCGGGGTTTTAGGTGGCTACACCTTC.

The chain has TRBV2 and TRBJ2-7; D remains unclear. In germline, CDR1 is SNHLY, CDR2 FYNNEI. This CDR3 has 12 amino acids. Trimming pared 2 bases from V and 7 bases from J, leaving 9 bases between. CDR3 protein: CASSELLSEQYF. CDR3 DNA: TGTGCCAGCAGTGAATTATTATCGGAGCAGTACTTC. Combining the CDR3 with reference TRBV2 and TRBJ2-7 gives the whole variable domain EPEVTQTPSHQVTQMGQEVILRCVPISNHLYFYWYRQILGQKVEFLVSFYNNEISEKSEIFDDQFSVERPDGSNFTLKIRSTKLEDSAMYFCASSELLSEQYFGPGTRLTVT.

This chain joins TRBV6-5 and TRBJ2-3, with D possibly TRBD1 on 6 matching bases. The CDR3 covers 14 residues. Germline V lookup: CDR1 MNHEY, CDR2 SVGAGI. Between the trimmed V and J ends, which lost 6 bases and 2 bases, there was a span of 12 bases. CDR3 loop: CASSRTGTTDTQYF. The CDR3 DNA is TGTGCCAGCAGCCGAACAGGGACCACAGATACGCAGTATTTT.

V usage is TRBV18 and J usage is TRBJ2-7, with 10 bases identical to TRBD2. Germline CDR1 and CDR2: KGHSH and LQKENI. The junction had 5 bases not matched to a gene; V was cut back by 4 bases and J by 5 bases. This CDR3 has 14 residues. CDR3 in amino acids: CASSRPGTSDEQYF. DNA of the CDR3: TGTGCCAGCTCACGTCCCGGGACTAGCGACGAGCAGTACTTC.

The CDR3 nucleotides are TGTGCCAGCAGCCAAGGTCCAGCGGGAGGGTCGGATGAGCAGTTCTTC. Its protein is CASSQGPAGGSDEQFF. The chain couples TRBV3-1 (or the pseudogene TRBV3-2) to TRBJ2-1; 10 nucleotides align to TRBD2. The trim removed 1 base at V and 8 bases at J, leaving 8 bases unmatched. In germline, CDR1 is LGHDT, CDR2 YNNKEL (reference sequence). The CDR3 is 16 amino acids.

This clone was picked up a small number of times. CDR3 sequence (DNA): TGCGCCAGCAGCTGGACTAGCGGGAGTATATTCGAGCAGTACTTC. Residues: CASSWTSGSIFEQYF. The J gene is TRBJ2-7, the V gene TRBV5-1, with 13 bases fitting TRBD2. Germline loops: CDR1 SGHRS, CDR2 YFSETQ. V was pared by 3 bases and J by 6 bases, with 6 bases of the junction left unmatched. The CDR3 totals 15 residues.

Only a few counts were recorded for this clone. The chain uses TRBV7-3 and TRBJ1-1; D gene ambiguous. V lost 6 bases and J lost 4, with 18 bases in between. Germline lookup yields CDR1 SGHTA and CDR2 FQGTGA. The CDR3 runs to 15 residues. The CDR3 bases are TGTGCCAGCAGTCCCGGTCACACCGGGGTCACTGAAGCTTTCTTT. It is translated as CASSPGHTGVTEAFF.

V usage is TRBV5-4 and J usage is TRBJ2-5; TRBD2 is a possible D gene (6 bases). There are 14 residues in the CDR3. Per germline, CDR1 SGHNT and CDR2 YYREEE (reference sequence). V dropped 3 bases and J dropped 1 base, with 10 bases sitting between them. This CDR3 reads CASSSGSGQETQYF. The CDR3 DNA sequence: TGTGCCAGCAGCTCCGGTAGCGGCCAAGAGACCCAGTACTTC.

The chain recombines TRBV11-1 with TRBJ2-1; D might be TRBD2 (5 bases). The CDR3 is made up of 15 amino acids. Germline V gene sequence: CDR1 SGHAT, CDR2 FQDESV (reference sequence). The V end was cut by 5 bases, the J end by 0 bases, with 11 bases between. Written as DNA, the CDR3 is TGTGCCAGCAGCGGGAGCCAGCGCTCCTACAATGAGCAGTTCTTC. This codes for CASSGSQRSYNEQFF.

The V gene is TRBV4-1, the J gene TRBJ2-7; 7 bases agree with TRBD1. CDR3 length: 16 residues. From germline, CDR1 is MGHRA and CDR2 YSYEKL. V lost 0 bases and J lost 1; bases outside the gene matches: 6. The CDR3 protein is CASSQDRTGVSYEQYF. Written as DNA, the CDR3 is TGCGCCAGCAGCCAAGATCGGACAGGAGTTTCCTACGAGCAGTACTTC.

This clone was counted a few times. This chain links TRBV18 with TRBJ1-2; D not certain. The CDR3 is made up of 13 amino acids. V was trimmed by 3 bases and J by 8 bases, leaving 13 bases between them. Germline V gives CDR1 KGHSH, CDR2 LQKENI. The CDR3 DNA sequence: TGTGCCAGCTCACCGCCCCTATCGGAGGGCTACACCTTC. Amino acids: CASSPPLSEGYTF.

The V and J genes are TRBV18 and TRBJ2-1, with D unresolved. Trimming took off 4 bases at V and 6 bases at J, with 16 bases between the two ends. There are 15 residues in the CDR3. Germline V CDR1 and CDR2: KGHSH, LQKENI. The CDR3 DNA follows: TGTGCCAGCTCACAGGCCGGGTCCTCGTCCAATGAGCAGTTCTTC. It encodes CASSQAGSSSNEQFF.

The genes are TRBV6-6 and TRBJ1-4; 8 bases are a match to TRBD1. Germline trimming cut 4 bases from V and 8 bases from J; bases unmatched to any gene: 9. The CDR3 consists of 15 residues. Germline V gene sequence: CDR1 MNHNY, CDR2 SVGAGI (reference sequence). The CDR3 DNA is TGTGCCAGCAGTTTCAACGGACAGGGTGGAGAAAAACTGTTTTTT. It codes for CASSFNGQGGEKLFF.

V and J are TRBV7-2 and TRBJ2-5, with D possibly TRBD1 on 6 matching bases. CDR1 SGHTA and CDR2 FQGNSA come from the germline V gene. This CDR3 comprises 15 residues. V lost 1 base and J lost 8, with 17 bases in between. CDR3 nucleotides: TGTGCCAGCAGCTTAGTCGCAGGGGCCCAAGGTACCCAGTACTTC. Translating it yields CASSLVAGAQGTQYF.

In this sample, this clone turned up once. CDR3 protein: CASSSADREGTEAFF. The CDR3 coding sequence is TGTGCCAGCAGTTCGGCGGACAGGGAGGGCACTGAAGCTTTCTTT. The chain is built from TRBV6-5 and TRBJ1-1; 8 bases map to TRBD1. V lost 4 bases and J lost 4; bases outside the gene matches: 8. Germline V gene sequence: CDR1 MNHEY, CDR2 SVGAGI. This CDR3 contains 15 residues.

This clone is a singleton in its sample. The rearrangement uses TRBV11-3 and TRBJ2-5; D is ambiguous. The V gene's germline CDR1 is SGHNT and CDR2 YENEEA. This CDR3 spans 14 amino acids. With 3 bases removed from V and 7 bases from J, the gap between germline ends came to 15 bases. The CDR3 bases are TGTGCCAGCAGCTTCAACTCCCGGAGTGGGACCCAGTACTTC. The encoded protein is CASSFNSRSGTQYF.

The CDR3 DNA reads TGTGCCGTCCGGCGACAGCACTGGGAGACCCAGTACTTC. Translated: CAVRRQHWETQYF. The chain recombines TRBV6-5 with TRBJ2-5; D may be TRBD1 (5 bases). This CDR3 has 13 residues. CDR1 and CDR2 from the germline V gene are MNHEY and SVGAGI. Trimming stripped 11 bases from V and 5 bases from J, with 18 bases between.

V usage is TRBV7-2 and J usage is TRBJ2-1, with 10 bases matching TRBD2. The CDR3 is 15 residues long. The germline CDR1 and CDR2 sequences are SGHTA and FQGNSA. Trimming at V came to 5 bases and at J to 4 bases, leaving 5 bases not matched to a gene. CDR3 amino acids: CASSPRTSGYNEQFF. For the CDR3, the DNA is TGTGCCAGCAGCCCTCGGACTAGCGGATACAATGAGCAGTTCTTC. Using reference TRBV7-2 and TRBJ2-1 for the parts outside the CDR3, the full variable domain is GAGVSQSPSNKVTEKGKDVELRCDPISGHTALYWYRQSLGQGLEFLIYFQGNSAPDKSGLPSDRFSAERTGGSVSTLTIQRTQQEDSAVYLCASSPRTSGYNEQFFGPGTRLTVL.

This chain links TRBV14 with TRBJ1-4; D unresolved. V gave up 4 bases and J gave up 1 base, with 7 bases separating them. This CDR3 has 14 amino acids. Germline lookup yields CDR1 SGHDN and CDR2 FVKESK. CDR3 sequence: CASSPSRTNEKLFF. The CDR3 DNA follows: TGTGCCAGCAGCCCGTCCAGAACTAATGAAAAACTGTTTTTT.

The chain uses TRBV6-5 and TRBJ2-1; D might be TRBD2 (6 bases). V was shortened by 8 bases and J by 4 bases, with 12 bases between the two germline ends. The germline CDR1 and CDR2 sequences are MNHEY and SVGAGI. The CDR3 length is 13 residues. The CDR3 protein is CASGRGGYNEQFF. CDR3 nucleotide sequence: TGTGCCAGCGGGCGAGGAGGGTACAATGAGCAGTTCTTC.